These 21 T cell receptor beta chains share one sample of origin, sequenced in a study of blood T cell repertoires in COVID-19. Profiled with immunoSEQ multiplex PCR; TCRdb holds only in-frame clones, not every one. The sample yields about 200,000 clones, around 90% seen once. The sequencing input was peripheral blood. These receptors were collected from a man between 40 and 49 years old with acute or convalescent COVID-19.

The CDR3 DNA sequence: TGTGCCAGCAGCTCCACCTCGGGACTAGCGGGGGGGTGGGTCAATGAGCAGTTCTTC. Its protein product is CASSSTSGLAGGWVNEQFF. The gene calls are TRBV13 and TRBJ2-1, with 16 positions matching TRBD2. Germline-derived CDR1 and CDR2 are PRHDT and FYEKMQ (reference sequence). The CDR3 sequence is 19 residues long. V lost 4 bases to trimming and J lost 6 bases; unmatched junction nucleotides: 12.

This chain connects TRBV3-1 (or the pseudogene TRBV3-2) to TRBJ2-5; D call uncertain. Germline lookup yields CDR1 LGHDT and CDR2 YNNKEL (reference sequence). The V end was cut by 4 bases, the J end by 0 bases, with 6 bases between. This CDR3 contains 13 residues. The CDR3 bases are TGTGCCAGCAGCCCGCGGCACCAAGAGACCCAGTACTTC. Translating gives CASSPRHQETQYF.

The CDR3 DNA follows: TGCGCCAGCAGCTTGGTCGGACAGGGGGCGCAGAGCACTGAAGCTTTCTTT. The encoded protein is CASSLVGQGAQSTEAFF. The gene calls are TRBV5-1 and TRBJ1-1, with 11 nucleotides matching TRBD1. Trimming took 0 bases from V and 4 from J; bases not matched to a gene: 8. Germline assignment: CDR1 SGHRS and CDR2 YFSETQ. The CDR3 runs 17 residues. The full variable domain, its missing parts supplied by reference TRBV5-1 and TRBJ1-1, is KAGVTQTPRYLIKTRGQQVTLSCSPISGHRSVSWYQQTPGQGLQFLFEYFSETQRNKGNFPGRFSGRQFSNSRSEMNVSTLELGDSALYLCASSLVGQGAQSTEAFFGQGTRLTVV.

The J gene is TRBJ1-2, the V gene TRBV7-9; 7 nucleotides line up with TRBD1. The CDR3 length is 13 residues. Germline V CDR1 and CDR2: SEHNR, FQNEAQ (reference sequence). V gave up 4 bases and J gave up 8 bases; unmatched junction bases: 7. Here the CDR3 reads CASSWKGAGGYTF. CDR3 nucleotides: TGTGCCAGCAGCTGGAAGGGGGCAGGCGGCTACACCTTC.

CDR3 nucleotide sequence: TGTGCCAGTAGTATAGATCTTGCGGGCTACGAGCAGTACTTC. It yields the protein CASSIDLAGYEQYF. V and J are TRBV19 and TRBJ2-7; D may be TRBD2 (5 bases). The CDR3 length is 14 residues. V lost 0 bases and J 3 bases, leaving 9 bases between the germline ends. The germline V gene encodes CDR1 LNHDA and CDR2 SQIVND (reference sequence).

CDR3: CASSERGYEAFF. The DNA for the CDR3 is TGTGCCAGCAGTGAAAGGGGTTACGAAGCTTTCTTT. The chain links TRBV6-1 to TRBJ1-1; weak D call: TRBD1 (5 bases). The V gene lost 2 bases and the J gene lost 8 bases, with 9 bases spanning the gap. Germline V gene data show CDR1 as MNHNS and CDR2 as SASEGT. The CDR3 runs 12 residues.

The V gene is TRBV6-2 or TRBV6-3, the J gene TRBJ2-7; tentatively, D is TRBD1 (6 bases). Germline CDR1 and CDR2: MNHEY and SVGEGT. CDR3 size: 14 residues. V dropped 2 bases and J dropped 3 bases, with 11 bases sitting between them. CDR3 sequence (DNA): TGTGCCAGCAGTTACCAAGGACAGTACTACGAGCAGTACTTC. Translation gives CASSYQGQYYEQYF.

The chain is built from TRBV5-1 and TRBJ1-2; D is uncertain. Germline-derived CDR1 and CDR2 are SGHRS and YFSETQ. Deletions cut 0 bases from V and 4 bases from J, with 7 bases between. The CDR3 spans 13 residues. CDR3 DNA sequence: TGCGCCAGCAGCTTGGCCGGGGTCTATGGCTACACCTTC. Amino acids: CASSLAGVYGYTF.

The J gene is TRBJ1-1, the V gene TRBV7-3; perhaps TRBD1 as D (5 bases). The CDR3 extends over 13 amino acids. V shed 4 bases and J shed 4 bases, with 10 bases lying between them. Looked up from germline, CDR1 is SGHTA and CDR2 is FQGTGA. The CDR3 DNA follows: TGTGCCAGCAGCTCGACAGTGAGCACTGAAGCTTTCTTT. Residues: CASSSTVSTEAFF.

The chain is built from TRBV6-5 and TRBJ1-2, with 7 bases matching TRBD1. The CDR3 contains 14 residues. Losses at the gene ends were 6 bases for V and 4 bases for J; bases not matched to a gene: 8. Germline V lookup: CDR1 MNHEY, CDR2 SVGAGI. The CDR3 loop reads CASRKGAHSYGYTF. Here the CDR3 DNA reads TGTGCCAGCAGAAAGGGGGCGCACAGCTATGGCTACACCTTC.

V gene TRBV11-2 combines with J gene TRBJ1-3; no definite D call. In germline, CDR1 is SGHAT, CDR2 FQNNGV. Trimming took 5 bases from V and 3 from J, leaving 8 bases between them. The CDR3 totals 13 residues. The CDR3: CASSHASGNTIYF. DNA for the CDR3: TGTGCCAGCAGCCACGCTAGTGGAAACACCATATATTTT.

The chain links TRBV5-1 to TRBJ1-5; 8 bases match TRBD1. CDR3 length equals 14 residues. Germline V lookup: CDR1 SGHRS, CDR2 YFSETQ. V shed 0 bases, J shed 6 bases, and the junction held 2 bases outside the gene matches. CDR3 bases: TGCGCCAGCAGCTTGGGGACAGGGTTTCAGCCCCAGCATTTT. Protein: CASSLGTGFQPQHF.

As DNA, the CDR3 is TGTGCCAGCTCACCACTAGTGGGACAGGGGGCCTATAATTCACCCCTCCACTTT. Protein: CASSPLVGQGAYNSPLHF. The V call is TRBV18, the J call TRBJ1-6; 11 bases agree with TRBD1. There are 18 residues in the CDR3. The germline gives CDR1 KGHSH, CDR2 LQKENI. With 1 base clipped from V and 2 bases from J, the junction kept 4 bases outside the gene matches. Full variable domain (remainder filled in from reference TRBV18 and TRBJ1-6): NAGVMQNPRHLVRRRGQEARLRCSPMKGHSHVYWYRQLPEEGLKFMVYLQKENIIDESGMPKERFSAEFPKEGPSILRIQQVVRGDSAAYFCASSPLVGQGAYNSPLHFGNGTRLTVT.

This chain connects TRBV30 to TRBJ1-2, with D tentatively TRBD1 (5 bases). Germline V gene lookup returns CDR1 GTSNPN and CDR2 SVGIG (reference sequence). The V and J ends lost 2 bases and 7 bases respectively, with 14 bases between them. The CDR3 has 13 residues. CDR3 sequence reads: CAWSKGPPGGYTF. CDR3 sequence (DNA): TGTGCCTGGAGTAAGGGGCCCCCGGGTGGCTACACCTTC.

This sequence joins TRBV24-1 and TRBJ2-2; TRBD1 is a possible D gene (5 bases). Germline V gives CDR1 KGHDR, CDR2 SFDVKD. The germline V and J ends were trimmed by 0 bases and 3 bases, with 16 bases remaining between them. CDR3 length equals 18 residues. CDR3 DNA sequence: TGTGCCACCAGTGATTTGGGCGGACAATTTATCTACACCGGGGAGCTGTTTTTT. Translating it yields CATSDLGGQFIYTGELFF.

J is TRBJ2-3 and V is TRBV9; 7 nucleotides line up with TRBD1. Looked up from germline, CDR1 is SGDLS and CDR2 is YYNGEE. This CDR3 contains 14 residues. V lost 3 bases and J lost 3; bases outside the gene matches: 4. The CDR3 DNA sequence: TGTGCCAGCAGCGACCGACAGGGAACAGATACGCAGTATTTT. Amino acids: CASSDRQGTDTQYF.

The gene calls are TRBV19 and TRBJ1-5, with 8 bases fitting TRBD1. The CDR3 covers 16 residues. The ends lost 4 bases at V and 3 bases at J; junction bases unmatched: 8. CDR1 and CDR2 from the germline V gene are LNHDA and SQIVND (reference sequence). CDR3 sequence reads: CASSTPDRGNNQPQHF. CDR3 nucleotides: TGTGCCAGTAGTACTCCAGACAGGGGAAACAATCAGCCCCAGCATTTT.

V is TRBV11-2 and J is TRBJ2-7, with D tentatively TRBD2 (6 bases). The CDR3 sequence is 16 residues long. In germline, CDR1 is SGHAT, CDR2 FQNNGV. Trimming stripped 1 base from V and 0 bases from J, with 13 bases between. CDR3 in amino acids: CASSLGLLAASYEQYF. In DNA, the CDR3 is TGTGCCAGCAGCTTAGGGTTGTTAGCGGCCTCCTACGAGCAGTACTTC.

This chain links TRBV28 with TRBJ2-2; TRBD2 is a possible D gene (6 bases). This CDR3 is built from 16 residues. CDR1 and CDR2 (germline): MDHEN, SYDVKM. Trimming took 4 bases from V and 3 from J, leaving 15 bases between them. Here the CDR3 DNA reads TGTGCCAGCAGTTCCCGGAGGGGTCTCTACACCGGGGAGCTGTTTTTT. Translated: CASSSRRGLYTGELFF.

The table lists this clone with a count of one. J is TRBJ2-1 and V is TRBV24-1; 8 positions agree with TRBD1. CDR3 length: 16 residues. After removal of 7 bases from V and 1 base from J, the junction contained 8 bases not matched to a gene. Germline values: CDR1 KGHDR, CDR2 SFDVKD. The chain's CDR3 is CATSTMTGESYNEQFF. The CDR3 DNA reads TGTGCCACCAGCACCATGACAGGGGAATCCTACAATGAGCAGTTCTTC.

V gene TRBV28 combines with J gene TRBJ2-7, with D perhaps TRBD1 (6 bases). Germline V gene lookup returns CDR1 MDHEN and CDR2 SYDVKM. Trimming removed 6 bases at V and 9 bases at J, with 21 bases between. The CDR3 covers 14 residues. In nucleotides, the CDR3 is TGTGCCAGCAGAGAGACTTACAGGGATGGGGTGCAGTACTTC. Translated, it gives CASRETYRDGVQYF.